Following are 22 T cell receptor beta chains from one sample sequenced in a study of CD8 T cell repertoires and HIV-1 epitope variants. This table comes from immunoSEQ multiplex PCR, and its TCRdb copy is limited to in-frame clones, with some not included. The table has some 87,000 clones, just under 75% seen once. Sequencing input: uncultured baseline CD8+ T cells from peripheral blood mononuclear cells (PBMCs). The receptor set was obtained from a male donor with HIV.

The chain employs TRBV5-1 and TRBJ2-3; TRBD2 aligns across 13 bases. Germline CDR1 SGHRS, CDR2 YFSETQ. Trimming took 1 base from V and 2 from J; bases not matched to a gene: 7. There are 18 residues in the CDR3. The chain's CDR3 is CASSLSGLAGETTDTQYF. CDR3 coding DNA: TGCGCCAGCAGCTTGAGCGGACTAGCGGGGGAAACCACAGATACGCAGTATTTT.

This chain uses TRBV29-1 with TRBJ1-2; D uncertain. In germline, CDR1 is SQVTM, CDR2 ANQGSEA. The CDR3 has 13 residues. With 2 bases removed from V and 4 bases from J, the gap between germline ends came to 11 bases. CDR3 residues: CSVEPAGFYGYTF. The CDR3 nucleotides are TGCAGCGTTGAACCGGCGGGGTTCTATGGCTACACCTTC.

This clone was detected a few times. This chain uses TRBV27 with TRBJ1-2, with D possibly being TRBD1 (5 bases). CDR3 length: 13 amino acids. Trimming took off 3 bases at V and 2 bases at J, with 7 bases between the two ends. The germline CDR1 and CDR2 sequences are MNHEY and SMNVEV (reference sequence). The CDR3 is CASSFAGNYGYTF. In DNA, the CDR3 is TGTGCCAGCAGTTTCGCAGGGAACTATGGCTACACCTTC.

Here the CDR3 DNA reads TGTGCCACCAGCAGGAGGAGCGATACGCAGTATTTT. It translates to CATSRRSDTQYF. The V call is TRBV15, the J call TRBJ2-3, with D unclear. The CDR3 is 12 amino acids. The ends were cut back, 3 bases at V and 6 bases at J, with 7 bases in the middle. The V gene's germline CDR1 is LNHNV and CDR2 YYDKDF (reference sequence).

The chain is built from TRBV7-8 and TRBJ2-1; TRBD1 matches at 7 bases. V gave up 4 bases and J gave up 5 bases; unmatched junction bases: 11. CDR3 length equals 16 residues. Germline-derived CDR1 and CDR2 are SGHVS and FQNEAQ. Here the CDR3 DNA reads TGTGCCAGCAGCTCGGGACAGAGCACGATAGACAATGAGCAGTTCTTC. It yields the protein CASSSGQSTIDNEQFF.

This CDR3 reads CASNRLAGPDTQYF. CDR3 sequence (DNA): TGTGCCAGCAACCGACTAGCGGGACCGGATACGCAGTATTTT. The rearrangement uses TRBV7-9 and TRBJ2-3, with 11 bases lining up with TRBD2. The length of the CDR3 is 14 residues. CDR1 is SEHNR, CDR2 FQNEAQ, per germline (reference sequence). With 7 bases clipped from V and 6 bases from J, the junction kept 6 bases outside the gene matches. Looking up the rest from reference TRBV7-9 and TRBJ2-3 gives the full variable domain: DTGVSQNPRHKITKRGQNVTFRCDPISEHNRLYWYRQTLGQGPEFLTYFQNEAQLEKSRLLSDRFSAERPKGSFSTLEIQRTEQGDSAMYLCASNRLAGPDTQYFGPGTRLTVL.

The chain joins TRBV7-3 to TRBJ1-3; D is ambiguous. CDR1 is SGHTA and CDR2 is FQGTGA in the germline V gene. This CDR3 contains 15 residues. The V end was cut by 3 bases, the J end by 0 bases, with 9 bases between. The CDR3 here is CASSLTPFSGNTIYF. The CDR3 nucleotides are TGTGCCAGCAGCTTGACTCCTTTCTCTGGAAACACCATATATTTT.

The chain couples TRBV28 to TRBJ1-5, with a possible D match to TRBD1 (5 bases). This CDR3 region has 15 residues. Trimming removed 5 bases at V and 4 bases at J, with 15 bases between. Germline CDR1 and CDR2: MDHEN and SYDVKM. In DNA form, the CDR3 reads TGTGCCAGCAGTGGGCGGGACGCGGGGAATCAGCCCCAGCATTTT. Translation gives CASSGRDAGNQPQHF.

This clone was picked up a small number of times. The chain uses TRBV19 and TRBJ1-1; 8 bases fit TRBD1. The CDR3 loop spans 14 amino acids. V gave up 7 bases and J gave up 4 bases; unmatched junction bases: 8. The germline V gene has CDR1 LNHDA and CDR2 SQIVND (reference sequence). The CDR3 bases are TGTGCCAGTACCGGGACAGGAGAGGGCACTGAAGCTTTCTTT. Translating it yields CASTGTGEGTEAFF.

The rearrangement links TRBV19 to TRBJ2-7; 11 bases fit TRBD1. The CDR3 is 15 residues long. Germline CDR1 reads LNHDA; CDR2 reads SQIVND (reference sequence). V dropped 3 bases and J dropped 5; count of bases not matched to a gene: 6. The CDR3 coding sequence is TGTGCCAGTAGTATCCCGGGACAGGGGGACCACGAGCAGTACTTC. Amino acids: CASSIPGQGDHEQYF.

The rearrangement joins TRBV28 to TRBJ2-1; 11 bases align to TRBD2. The CDR3 is 15 amino acids. From germline, CDR1 is MDHEN and CDR2 SYDVKM. Trimming cost V 7 bases and J 3 bases; bases outside gene matches: 5. The CDR3 is CASNLAGGDYNEQFF. In DNA, the CDR3 is TGTGCCAGCAACTTAGCGGGAGGGGACTACAATGAGCAGTTCTTC. Filled out from reference TRBV28 and TRBJ2-1, the complete variable domain reads DVKVTQSSRYLVKRTGEKVFLECVQDMDHENMFWYRQDPGLGLRLIYFSYDVKMKEKGDIPEGYSVSREKKERFSLILESASTNQTSMYLCASNLAGGDYNEQFFGPGTRLTVL.

The V and J genes are TRBV28 and TRBJ1-1; possibly TRBD1 for D (6 bases). Trimming removed 1 base at V and 7 bases at J, with 13 bases between. Germline V lookup: CDR1 MDHEN, CDR2 SYDVKM. The CDR3 contains 14 residues. DNA for the CDR3: TGTGCCAGCAGTTTATCCGCGACAGGTTTTGAAGCTTTCTTT. The encoded protein is CASSLSATGFEAFF.

The chain recombines TRBV5-1 with TRBJ1-4; D ambiguous. Germline V lookup: CDR1 SGHRS, CDR2 YFSETQ. The CDR3 spans 14 residues. V gave up 0 bases and J gave up 4 bases, with 7 bases separating them. CDR3 sequence (DNA): TGCGCCAGCAGCTTGGAGAGTAATAATGAAAAACTGTTTTTT. Protein: CASSLESNNEKLFF. Together with reference TRBV5-1 and TRBJ1-4, the CDR3 gives the full variable domain: KAGVTQTPRYLIKTRGQQVTLSCSPISGHRSVSWYQQTPGQGLQFLFEYFSETQRNKGNFPGRFSGRQFSNSRSEMNVSTLELGDSALYLCASSLESNNEKLFFGSGTQLSVL.

The rearrangement links TRBV27 to TRBJ2-1; 9 bases are a match to TRBD2. Germline V gives CDR1 MNHEY, CDR2 SMNVEV (reference sequence). CDR3 size: 16 residues. Unmatched junction bases numbered 6, after V lost 4 bases and J lost 2 bases. CDR3 region: CASSSLAGGPYNEQFF. The CDR3 nucleotides are TGTGCCAGCAGTTCCCTTGCGGGAGGGCCCTACAATGAGCAGTTCTTC.

There are a few counts of this clone. The chain uses TRBV2 and TRBJ2-5; D unresolved. The CDR3 covers 15 residues. The V gene's germline CDR1 is SNHLY and CDR2 FYNNEI. V gave up 3 bases and J gave up 1 base, with 12 bases separating them. DNA of the CDR3: TGTGCCAGCAGTGACAGGAATTGGGTCCAAGAGACCCAGTACTTC. This gives the protein CASSDRNWVQETQYF.

This clone has more than one count but fewer than ten. CDR3 bases: TGTGCCAGCAGCCCCGGGACAGTGTCGGGGAACGAGCAGTACTTC. Amino acid sequence: CASSPGTVSGNEQYF. The rearrangement joins TRBV6-6 to TRBJ2-7, with 7 bases fitting TRBD1. Germline CDR1 and CDR2: MNHNY and SVGAGI (reference sequence). The CDR3 runs 15 residues. The junction had 13 bases not matched to a gene; V was cut back by 6 bases and J by 5 bases.

In its sample, this clone was seen a few times. The chain is built from TRBV5-1 and TRBJ2-1; D call uncertain. Trimming removed 0 bases from V and 3 bases from J, with 7 bases in between. The CDR3 totals 14 residues. In germline, CDR1 is SGHRS, CDR2 YFSETQ. CDR3 region: CASSLGEVYNEQFF. The CDR3 DNA reads TGCGCCAGCAGCTTGGGGGAAGTCTACAATGAGCAGTTCTTC.

The V and J genes are TRBV10-3 and TRBJ2-7; 13 bases align to TRBD2. The germline gives CDR1 ENHRY, CDR2 SYGVKD. This CDR3 spans 15 amino acids. After removal of 6 bases from V and 5 bases from J, the junction contained 7 bases not matched to a gene. The CDR3 DNA reads as TGTGCCATCAGGGGGACTAGCGGGACGAGAGACGAGCAGTACTTC. This encodes CAIRGTSGTRDEQYF.

The V call is TRBV5-5, the J call TRBJ2-7, with unresolved D. V was pared by 6 bases and J by 0 bases, with 10 bases between. The CDR3 covers 13 residues. Germline V lookup: CDR1 SGHKS, CDR2 YYEKEE (reference sequence). CDR3 loop: CASMREASYEQYF. The CDR3 coding sequence is TGTGCCAGCATGCGTGAGGCCTCCTACGAGCAGTACTTC.

This clone was observed many times. The gene calls are TRBV5-8 and TRBJ2-7, with 8 nucleotides matching TRBD1. Germline CDR1 is SGHTS and CDR2 is YDEGEE. The CDR3 is made up of 15 amino acids. The J segment lost 4 bases and the V segment lost 2 bases, leaving 8 bases of the junction unmatched. CDR3: CASSFGQGAGYEQYF. CDR3 sequence (DNA): TGTGCCAGCAGCTTTGGGCAGGGGGCAGGGTACGAGCAGTACTTC.

The V call is TRBV30, the J call TRBJ2-7; 7 bases are a match to TRBD1. Trimming took 8 bases from V and 2 from J; bases not matched to a gene: 9. This CDR3 contains 13 residues. The germline gives CDR1 GTSNPN, CDR2 SVGIG (reference sequence). The DNA for the CDR3 is TGTGCCCAGAATCCGACAGGGACCTACGAGCAGTACTTC. It codes for CAQNPTGTYEQYF.

This chain connects TRBV6-6 to TRBJ1-1; perhaps TRBD1 as D (6 bases). The ends were cut back, 8 bases at V and 4 bases at J, with 17 bases in the middle. The CDR3 is made up of 14 amino acids. CDR1 MNHNY and CDR2 SVGAGI come from the germline V gene (reference sequence). This CDR3 reads CASASQGRGTEAFF. The DNA for the CDR3 is TGTGCCAGCGCGTCCCAGGGGAGGGGCACTGAAGCTTTCTTT.